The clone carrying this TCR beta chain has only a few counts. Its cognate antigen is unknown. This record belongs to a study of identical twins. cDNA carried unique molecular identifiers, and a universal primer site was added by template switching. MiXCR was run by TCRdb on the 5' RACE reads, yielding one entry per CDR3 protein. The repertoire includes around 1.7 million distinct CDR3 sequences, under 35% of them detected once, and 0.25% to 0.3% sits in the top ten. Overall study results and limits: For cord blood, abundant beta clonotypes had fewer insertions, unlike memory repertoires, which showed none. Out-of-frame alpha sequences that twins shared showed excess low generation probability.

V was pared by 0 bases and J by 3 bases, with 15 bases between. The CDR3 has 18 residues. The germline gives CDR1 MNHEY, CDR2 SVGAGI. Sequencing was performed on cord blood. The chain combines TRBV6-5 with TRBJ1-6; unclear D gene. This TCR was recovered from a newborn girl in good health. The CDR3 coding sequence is TGTGCCAGCAGTTACTCGAGTGGGCAAGGAATCTATAATTCACCCCTCCACTTT. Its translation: CASSYSSGQGIYNSPLHF.